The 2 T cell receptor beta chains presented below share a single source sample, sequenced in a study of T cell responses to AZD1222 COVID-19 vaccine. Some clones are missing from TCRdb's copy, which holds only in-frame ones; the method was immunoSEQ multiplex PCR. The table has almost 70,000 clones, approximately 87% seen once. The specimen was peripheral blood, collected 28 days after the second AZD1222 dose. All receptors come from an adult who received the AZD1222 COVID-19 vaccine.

The DNA of the CDR3 is TGTGCCAGCAGCCAACTGTGGGGGGGTGATGAGCAGTTCTTC. Translated, it gives CASSQLWGGDEQFF. The chain employs TRBV16 and TRBJ2-1; 7 nucleotides agree with TRBD2. CDR3 size: 14 residues. The germline gives CDR1 KGHSY, CDR2 FQNENV. The V segment lost 2 bases and the J segment 8 bases; nucleotides outside the gene matches: 6. Drawing the rest from reference TRBV16 and TRBJ2-1, the complete variable domain is GEEVAQTPKHLVRGEGQKAKLYCAPIKGHSYVFWYQQVLKNEFKFLISFQNENVFDETGMPKERFSAKCLPNSPCSLEIQATKLEDSAVYFCASSQLWGGDEQFFGPGTRLTVL.

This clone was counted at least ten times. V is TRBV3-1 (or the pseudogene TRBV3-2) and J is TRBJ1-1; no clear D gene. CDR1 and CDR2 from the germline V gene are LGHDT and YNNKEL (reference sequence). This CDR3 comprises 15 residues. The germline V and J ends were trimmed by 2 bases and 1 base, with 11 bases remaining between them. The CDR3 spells CASSQIWTGNTEAFF. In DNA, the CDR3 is TGTGCCAGCAGCCAAATCTGGACGGGGAACACTGAAGCTTTCTTT.